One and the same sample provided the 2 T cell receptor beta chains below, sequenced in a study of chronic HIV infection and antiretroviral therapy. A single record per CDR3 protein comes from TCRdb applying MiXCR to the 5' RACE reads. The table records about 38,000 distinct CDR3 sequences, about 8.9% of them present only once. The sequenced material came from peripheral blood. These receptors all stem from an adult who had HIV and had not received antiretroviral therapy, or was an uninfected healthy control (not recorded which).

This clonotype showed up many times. CDR3 in amino acids: CASSLAGAGPNIQYF. In DNA, the CDR3 is TGTGCCAGCAGCTTAGCGGGGGCCGGTCCAAACATTCAGTACTTC. J is TRBJ2-4 and V is TRBV7-2, with a weak D call TRBD1 (6 bases). The CDR3 runs 15 residues. V was pared by 0 bases and J by 6 bases, with 12 bases between. In germline, CDR1 is SGHTA, CDR2 FQGNSA. Together with reference TRBV7-2 and TRBJ2-4, the CDR3 gives the full variable domain: GAGVSQSPSNKVTEKGKDVELRCDPISGHTALYWYRQSLGQGLEFLIYFQGNSAPDKSGLPSDRFSAERTGGSVSTLTIQRTQQEDSAVYLCASSLAGAGPNIQYFGAGTRLSVL.

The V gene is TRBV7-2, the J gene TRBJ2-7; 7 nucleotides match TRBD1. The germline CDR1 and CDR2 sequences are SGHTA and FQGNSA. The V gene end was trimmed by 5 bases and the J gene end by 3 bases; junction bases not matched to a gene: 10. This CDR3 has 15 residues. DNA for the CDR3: TGTGCCAGCAGCCCCAAGACAGGGCGACTCTACGAGCAGTACTTC. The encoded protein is CASSPKTGRLYEQYF.